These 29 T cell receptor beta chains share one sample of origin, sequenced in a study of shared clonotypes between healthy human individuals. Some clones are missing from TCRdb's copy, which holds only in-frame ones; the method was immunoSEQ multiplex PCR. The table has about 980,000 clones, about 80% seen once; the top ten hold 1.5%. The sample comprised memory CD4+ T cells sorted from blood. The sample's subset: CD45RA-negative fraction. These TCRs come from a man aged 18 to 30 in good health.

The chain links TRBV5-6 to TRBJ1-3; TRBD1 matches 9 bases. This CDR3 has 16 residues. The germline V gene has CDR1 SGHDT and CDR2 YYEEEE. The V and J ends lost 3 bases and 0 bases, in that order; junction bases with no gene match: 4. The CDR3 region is CASSSRDRDSGNTIYF. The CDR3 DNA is TGTGCCAGCAGCTCCCGGGACAGGGACTCTGGAAACACCATATATTTT.

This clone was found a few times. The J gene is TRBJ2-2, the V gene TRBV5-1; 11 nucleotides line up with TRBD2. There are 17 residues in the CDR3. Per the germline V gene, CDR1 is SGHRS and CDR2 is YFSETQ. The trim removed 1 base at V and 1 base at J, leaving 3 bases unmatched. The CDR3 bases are TGCGCCAGCAGCTTGACCCTAGCGGGAGGGAACACCGGGGAGCTGTTTTTT. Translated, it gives CASSLTLAGGNTGELFF.

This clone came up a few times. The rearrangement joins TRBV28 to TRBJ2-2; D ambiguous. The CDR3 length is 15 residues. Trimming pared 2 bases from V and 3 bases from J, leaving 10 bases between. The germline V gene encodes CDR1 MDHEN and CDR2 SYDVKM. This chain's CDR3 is CASSLDRVDTGELFF. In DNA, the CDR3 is TGTGCCAGCAGTTTAGATCGGGTCGACACCGGGGAGCTGTTTTTT.

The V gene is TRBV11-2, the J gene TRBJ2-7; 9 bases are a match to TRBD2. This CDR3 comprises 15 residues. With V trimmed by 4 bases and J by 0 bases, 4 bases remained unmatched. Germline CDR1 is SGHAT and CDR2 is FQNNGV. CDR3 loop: CASSSDSGGSYEQYF. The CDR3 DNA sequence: TGTGCCAGCAGCTCGGATAGCGGGGGCTCCTACGAGCAGTACTTC.

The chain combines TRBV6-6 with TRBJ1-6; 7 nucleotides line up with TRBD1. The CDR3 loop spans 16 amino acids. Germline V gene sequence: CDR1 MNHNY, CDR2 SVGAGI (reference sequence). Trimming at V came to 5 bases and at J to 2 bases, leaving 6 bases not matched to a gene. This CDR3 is CASSRDRDPYNSPLHF. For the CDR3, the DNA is TGTGCCAGCAGTCGTGACAGGGACCCCTATAATTCACCCCTCCACTTT.

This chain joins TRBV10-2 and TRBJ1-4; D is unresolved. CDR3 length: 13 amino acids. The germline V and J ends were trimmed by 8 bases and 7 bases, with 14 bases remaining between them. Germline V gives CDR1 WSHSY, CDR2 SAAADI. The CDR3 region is CASARGVREKLFF. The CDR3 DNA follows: TGCGCCAGCGCCCGAGGTGTTCGTGAAAAACTGTTTTTT.

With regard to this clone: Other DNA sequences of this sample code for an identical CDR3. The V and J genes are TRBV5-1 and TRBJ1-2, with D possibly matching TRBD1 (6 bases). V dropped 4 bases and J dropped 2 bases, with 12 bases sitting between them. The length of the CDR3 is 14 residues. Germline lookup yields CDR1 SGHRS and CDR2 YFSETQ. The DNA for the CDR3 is TGCGCCAGCAGCCTACAGGGAACCAACTATGGCTACACCTTC. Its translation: CASSLQGTNYGYTF.

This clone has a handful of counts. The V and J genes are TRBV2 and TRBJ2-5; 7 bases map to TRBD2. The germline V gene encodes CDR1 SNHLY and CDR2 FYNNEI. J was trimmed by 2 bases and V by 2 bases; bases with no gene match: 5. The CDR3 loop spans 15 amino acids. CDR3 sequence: CASSESGIRQETQYF. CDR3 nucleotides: TGTGCCAGCAGTGAAAGCGGGATCCGGCAAGAGACCCAGTACTTC.

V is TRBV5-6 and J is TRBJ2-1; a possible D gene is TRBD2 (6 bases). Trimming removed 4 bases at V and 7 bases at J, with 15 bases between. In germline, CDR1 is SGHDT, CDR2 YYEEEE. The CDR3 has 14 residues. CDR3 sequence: CASSRRGLENEQFF. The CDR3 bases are TGTGCCAGCAGCCGGCGGGGATTAGAAAATGAGCAGTTCTTC.

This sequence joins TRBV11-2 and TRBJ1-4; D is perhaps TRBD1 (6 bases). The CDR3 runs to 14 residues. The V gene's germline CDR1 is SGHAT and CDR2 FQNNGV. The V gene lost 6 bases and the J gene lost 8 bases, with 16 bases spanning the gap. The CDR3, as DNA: TGTGCCAGCAGTTGGCAGGGAACAGGGGAAAAACTGTTTTTT. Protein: CASSWQGTGEKLFF. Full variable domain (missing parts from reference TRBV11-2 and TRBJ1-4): EAGVAQSPRYKIIEKRQSVAFWCNPISGHATLYWYQQILGQGPKLLIQFQNNGVVDDSQLPKDRFSAERLKGVDSTLKIQPAKLEDSAVYLCASSWQGTGEKLFFGSGTQLSVL.

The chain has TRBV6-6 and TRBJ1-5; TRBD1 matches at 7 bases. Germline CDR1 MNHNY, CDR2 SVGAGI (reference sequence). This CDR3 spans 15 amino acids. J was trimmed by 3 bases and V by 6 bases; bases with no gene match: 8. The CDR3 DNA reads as TGTGCCAGCAGCCATAACAGGGGAATCAATCAGCCCCAGCATTTT. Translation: CASSHNRGINQPQHF.

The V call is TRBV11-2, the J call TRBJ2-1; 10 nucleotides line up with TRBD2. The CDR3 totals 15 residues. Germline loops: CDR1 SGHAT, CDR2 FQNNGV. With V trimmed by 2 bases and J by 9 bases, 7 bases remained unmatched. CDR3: CASSLSSGRGGEQFF. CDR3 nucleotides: TGTGCCAGCAGCTTATCTAGCGGGAGAGGAGGTGAGCAGTTCTTC. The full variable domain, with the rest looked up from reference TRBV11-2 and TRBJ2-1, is EAGVAQSPRYKIIEKRQSVAFWCNPISGHATLYWYQQILGQGPKLLIQFQNNGVVDDSQLPKDRFSAERLKGVDSTLKIQPAKLEDSAVYLCASSLSSGRGGEQFFGPGTRLTVL.

CDR3 sequence reads: CASSEARTGFTYEQYF. The CDR3 nucleotides read TGTGCCAGCAGTGAAGCTAGGACAGGTTTCACCTACGAGCAGTACTTC. The chain is built from TRBV6-1 and TRBJ2-7, with 7 bases fitting TRBD1. Trimming took 0 bases from V and 2 from J; bases not matched to a gene: 7. This CDR3 is 16 amino acids long. Germline lookup yields CDR1 MNHNS and CDR2 SASEGT.

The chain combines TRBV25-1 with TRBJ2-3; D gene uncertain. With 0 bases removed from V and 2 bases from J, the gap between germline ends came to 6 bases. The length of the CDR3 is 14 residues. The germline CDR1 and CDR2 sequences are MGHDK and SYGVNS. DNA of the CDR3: TGTGCCAGCAGTGAATATGACATCACAGATACGCAGTATTTT. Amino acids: CASSEYDITDTQYF.

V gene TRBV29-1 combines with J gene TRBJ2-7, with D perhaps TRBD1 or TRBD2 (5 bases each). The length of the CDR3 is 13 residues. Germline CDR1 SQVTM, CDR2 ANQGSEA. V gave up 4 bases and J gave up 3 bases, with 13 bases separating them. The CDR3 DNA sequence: TGCAGCGTTGTTGCCAGGGAGTACTACGAGCAGTACTTC. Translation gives CSVVAREYYEQYF.

CDR3 loop: CASSVGEANTEAFF. The CDR3 coding sequence is TGCGCCAGCAGCGTAGGGGAGGCTAACACTGAAGCTTTCTTT. V usage is TRBV5-1 and J usage is TRBJ1-1, with D possibly being TRBD1 (5 bases). Trimming cost V 4 bases and J 2 bases, with 12 bases left between them. Germline CDR1 and CDR2: SGHRS and YFSETQ. There are 14 residues in the CDR3.

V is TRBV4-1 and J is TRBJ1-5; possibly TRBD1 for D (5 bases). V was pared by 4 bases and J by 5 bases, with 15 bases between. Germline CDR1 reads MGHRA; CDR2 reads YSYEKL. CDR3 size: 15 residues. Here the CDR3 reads CASSLGVGGDQPQHF. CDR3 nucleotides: TGCGCCAGCAGCCTTGGAGTGGGGGGAGATCAGCCCCAGCATTTT.

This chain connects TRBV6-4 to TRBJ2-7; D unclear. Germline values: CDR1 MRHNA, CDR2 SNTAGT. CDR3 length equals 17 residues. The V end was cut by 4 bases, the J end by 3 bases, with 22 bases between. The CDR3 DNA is TGTGCCAGCAGTGCCCCCCGGGTCCACCCCTCGAACTACGAGCAGTACTTC. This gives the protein CASSAPRVHPSNYEQYF.

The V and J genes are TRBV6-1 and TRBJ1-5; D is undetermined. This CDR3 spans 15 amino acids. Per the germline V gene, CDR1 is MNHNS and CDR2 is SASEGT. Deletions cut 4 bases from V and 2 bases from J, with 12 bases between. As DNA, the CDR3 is TGTGCCAGCAGTGCAGGAGACACCCGCAATCAGCCCCAGCATTTT. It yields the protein CASSAGDTRNQPQHF.

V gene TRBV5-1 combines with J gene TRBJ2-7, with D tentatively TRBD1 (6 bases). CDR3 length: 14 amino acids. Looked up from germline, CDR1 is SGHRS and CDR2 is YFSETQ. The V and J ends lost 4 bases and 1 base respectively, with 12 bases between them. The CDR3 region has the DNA TGCGCCAGCAGCAAAGGACAGTTATCCTACGAGCAGTACTTC. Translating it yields CASSKGQLSYEQYF.

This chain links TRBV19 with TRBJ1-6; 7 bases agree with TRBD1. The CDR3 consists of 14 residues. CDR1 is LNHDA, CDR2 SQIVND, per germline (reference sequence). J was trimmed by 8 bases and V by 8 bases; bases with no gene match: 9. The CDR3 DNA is TGTGCCAGTGCCCAGGACAGGTATTATTCACCCCTCCACTTT. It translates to CASAQDRYYSPLHF.

CDR3 amino acids: CASSPRTGTNEKLFF. The CDR3 DNA is TGTGCCAGCAGTCCGCGGACGGGAACTAATGAAAAACTGTTTTTT. The V and J genes are TRBV2 and TRBJ1-4; D ambiguous. V was pared by 5 bases and J by 1 base, with 11 bases between. CDR1 SNHLY and CDR2 FYNNEI come from the germline V gene. CDR3 size: 15 residues.

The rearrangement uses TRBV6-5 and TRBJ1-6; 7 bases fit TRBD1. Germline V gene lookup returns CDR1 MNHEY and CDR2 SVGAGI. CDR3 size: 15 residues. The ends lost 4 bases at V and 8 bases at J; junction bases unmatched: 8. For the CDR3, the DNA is TGTGCCAGCAGTTCTAGGGGGCTGTCAGATTCACCCCTCCACTTT. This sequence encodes CASSSRGLSDSPLHF.

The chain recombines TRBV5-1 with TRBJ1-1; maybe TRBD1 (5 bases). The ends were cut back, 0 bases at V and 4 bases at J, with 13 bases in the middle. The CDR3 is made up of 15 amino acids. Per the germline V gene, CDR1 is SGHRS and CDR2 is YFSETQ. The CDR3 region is CASSLEGAVSTEAFF. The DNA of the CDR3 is TGCGCCAGCAGCTTGGAAGGGGCGGTGAGCACTGAAGCTTTCTTT. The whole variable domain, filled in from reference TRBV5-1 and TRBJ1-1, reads KAGVTQTPRYLIKTRGQQVTLSCSPISGHRSVSWYQQTPGQGLQFLFEYFSETQRNKGNFPGRFSGRQFSNSRSEMNVSTLELGDSALYLCASSLEGAVSTEAFFGQGTRLTVV.

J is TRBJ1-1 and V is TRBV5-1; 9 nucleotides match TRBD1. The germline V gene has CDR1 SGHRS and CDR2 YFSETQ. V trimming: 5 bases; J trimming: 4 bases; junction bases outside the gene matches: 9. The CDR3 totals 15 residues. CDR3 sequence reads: CASSYTGTGPTEAFF. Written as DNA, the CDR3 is TGCGCCAGCAGTTACACCGGGACAGGGCCCACTGAAGCTTTCTTT.

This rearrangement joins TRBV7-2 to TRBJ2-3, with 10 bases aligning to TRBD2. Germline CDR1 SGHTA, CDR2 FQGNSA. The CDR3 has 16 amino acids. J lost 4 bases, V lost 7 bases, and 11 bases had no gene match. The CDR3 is CASTSSPTSGSDTQYF. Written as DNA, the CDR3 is TGTGCCAGCACCTCAAGCCCGACTAGCGGGTCAGATACGCAGTATTTT.

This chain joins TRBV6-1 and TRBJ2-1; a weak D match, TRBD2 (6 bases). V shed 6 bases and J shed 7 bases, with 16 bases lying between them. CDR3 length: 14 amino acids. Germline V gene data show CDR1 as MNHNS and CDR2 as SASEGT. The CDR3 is CASSVGGVANEQFF. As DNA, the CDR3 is TGTGCCAGCAGCGTCGGCGGGGTGGCGAATGAGCAGTTCTTC.

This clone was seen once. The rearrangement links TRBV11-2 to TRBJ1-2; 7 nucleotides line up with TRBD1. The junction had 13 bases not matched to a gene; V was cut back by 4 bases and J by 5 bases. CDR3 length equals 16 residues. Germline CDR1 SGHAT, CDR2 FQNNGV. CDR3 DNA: TGTGCCAGCAGCTCTGATGGGGGGACAGTCCGATATGGCTACACCTTC. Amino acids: CASSSDGGTVRYGYTF.

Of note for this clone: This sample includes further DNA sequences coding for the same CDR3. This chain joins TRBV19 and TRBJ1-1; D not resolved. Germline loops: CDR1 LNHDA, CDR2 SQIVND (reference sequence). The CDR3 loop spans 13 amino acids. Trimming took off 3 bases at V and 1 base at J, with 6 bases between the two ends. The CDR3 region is CASSIWENTEAFF. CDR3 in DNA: TGTGCCAGTAGTATTTGGGAGAACACTGAAGCTTTCTTT. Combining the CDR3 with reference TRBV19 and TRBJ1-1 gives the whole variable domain DGGITQSPKYLFRKEGQNVTLSCEQNLNHDAMYWYRQDPGQGLRLIYYSQIVNDFQKGDIAEGYSVSREKKESFPLTVTSAQKNPTAFYLCASSIWENTEAFFGQGTRLTVV.